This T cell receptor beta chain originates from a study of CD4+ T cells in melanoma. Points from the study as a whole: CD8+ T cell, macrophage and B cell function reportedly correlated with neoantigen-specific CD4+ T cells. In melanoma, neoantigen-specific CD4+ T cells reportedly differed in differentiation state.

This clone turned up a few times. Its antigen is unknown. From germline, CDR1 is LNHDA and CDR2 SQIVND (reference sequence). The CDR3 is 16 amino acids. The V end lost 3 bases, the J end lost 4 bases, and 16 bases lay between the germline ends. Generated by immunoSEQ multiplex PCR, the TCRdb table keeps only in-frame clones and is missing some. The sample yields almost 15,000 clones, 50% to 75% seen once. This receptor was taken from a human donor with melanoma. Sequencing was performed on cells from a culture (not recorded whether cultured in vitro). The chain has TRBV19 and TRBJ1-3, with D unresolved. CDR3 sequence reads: CASSILTSTLGNTIYF. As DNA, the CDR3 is TGTGCCAGTAGTATCCTGACTTCCACGTTGGGAAACACCATATATTTT.